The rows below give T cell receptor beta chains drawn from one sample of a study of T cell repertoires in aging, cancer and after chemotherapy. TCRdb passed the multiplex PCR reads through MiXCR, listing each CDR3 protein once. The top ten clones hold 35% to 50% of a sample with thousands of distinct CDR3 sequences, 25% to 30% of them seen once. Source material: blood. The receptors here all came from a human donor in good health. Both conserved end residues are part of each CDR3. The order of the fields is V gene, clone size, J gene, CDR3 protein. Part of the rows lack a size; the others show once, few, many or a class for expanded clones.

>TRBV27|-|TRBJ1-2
CASSSRTGGPLNYVYTF
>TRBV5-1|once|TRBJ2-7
CASSFDSAYEQYF
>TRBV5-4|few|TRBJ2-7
CASSPDRGQEQYF
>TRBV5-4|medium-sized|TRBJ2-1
CASSLQGGSYNEQFF
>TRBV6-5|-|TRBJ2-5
CASSEGGTWGETQYF
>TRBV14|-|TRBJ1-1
CASSQGVTTEAFF
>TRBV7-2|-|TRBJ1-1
CASSLRTALIMNTEAFF
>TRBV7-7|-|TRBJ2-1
CASSLAGDNEQFF
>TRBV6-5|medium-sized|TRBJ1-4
CASSPTGTGDEKLFF
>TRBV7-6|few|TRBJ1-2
CASSLVGNYGYTF
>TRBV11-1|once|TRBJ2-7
CASSLDPGNSYEQYF
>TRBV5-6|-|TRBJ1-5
CASSLARGNQPQHF
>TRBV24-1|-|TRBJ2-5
CATSDGGQGFGETQYF
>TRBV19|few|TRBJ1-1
CASSPRGLTGNTEAFF
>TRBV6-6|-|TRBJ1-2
CACSITALTTNYGYTF
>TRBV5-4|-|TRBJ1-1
CASSLAVYGFGTEAFF
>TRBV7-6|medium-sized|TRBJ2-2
CASSTRTGTGVQANTGELFF
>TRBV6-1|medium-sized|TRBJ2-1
CASSGTSGYNEQFF
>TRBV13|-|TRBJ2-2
CASSRQGPNTGELFF
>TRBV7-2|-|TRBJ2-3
CASGIGVADTQYF
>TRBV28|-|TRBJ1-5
CASSFPGGNQPQHF
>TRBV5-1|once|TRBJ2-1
CASSLVSGGTYNEQFF
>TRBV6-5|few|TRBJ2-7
CASSYGGLGTYEQYF
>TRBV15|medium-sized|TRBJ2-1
CATRLGLPNYNEQFF
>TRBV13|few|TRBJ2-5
CASSSRGETQYF
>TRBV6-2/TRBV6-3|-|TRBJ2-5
CASSPALAGFQETQYF
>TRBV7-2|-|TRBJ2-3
CASSVGAGGYTDTQYF
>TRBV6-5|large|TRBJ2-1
CASSFEQGDYNEQFF
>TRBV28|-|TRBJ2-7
CASSLEDGSSYEQYF
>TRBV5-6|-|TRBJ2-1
CASSPSTNYEQFF